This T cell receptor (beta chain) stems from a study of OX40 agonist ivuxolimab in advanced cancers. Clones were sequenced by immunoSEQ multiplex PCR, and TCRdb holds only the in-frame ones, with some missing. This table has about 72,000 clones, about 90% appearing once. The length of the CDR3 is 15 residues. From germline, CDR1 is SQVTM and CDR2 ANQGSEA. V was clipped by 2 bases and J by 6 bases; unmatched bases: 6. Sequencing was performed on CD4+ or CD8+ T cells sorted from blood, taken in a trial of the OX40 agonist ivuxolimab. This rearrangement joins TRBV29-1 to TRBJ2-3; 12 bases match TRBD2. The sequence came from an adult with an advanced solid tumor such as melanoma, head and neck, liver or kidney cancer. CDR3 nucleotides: TGCAGCGTTGAAAGCTCTGGACTAGCGGGGGATACGCAGTATTTT. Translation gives CSVESSGLAGDTQYF.